The 26 T cell receptor beta chains in this list originate from one sample, sequenced in a study of T cell responses to AZD1222 COVID-19 vaccine (dated by TCRdb to about 2021). The sample's time point label, in plain terms: baseline before first vaccination. The receptor library was made with the immunoSEQ multiplex PCR assay. This is the immuneACCESS table as TCRdb keeps it, with only in-frame sequences that have V and J called. A part of the clones is gone; compared with another copy, unresolved V genes explain less than half, and the rest is unexplained. The sample table shows 130,000 to 150,000 clones, and about 87% are seen once. The leading ten clones occupy 2% to 2.5% of the sample. The sample here was peripheral blood, taken on day 0 of AZD1222 vaccination. The receptors originated from an adult in good health.

The chain links TRBV5-1 to TRBJ2-1; no firm D call. The CDR3 extends over 13 amino acids. Looked up from germline, CDR1 is SGHRS and CDR2 is YFSETQ. Trimming cost V 0 bases and J 8 bases, with 9 bases left between them. The CDR3 is CASSLGQRDEQFF. The CDR3 coding sequence is TGCGCCAGCAGCTTGGGCCAGAGAGATGAGCAGTTCTTC.

V gene TRBV9 combines with J gene TRBJ1-6, with a possible D match to TRBD1 (5 bases). The germline V gene encodes CDR1 SGDLS and CDR2 YYNGEE. The CDR3 contains 14 residues. V was pared by 0 bases and J by 7 bases, with 8 bases between. For the CDR3, the DNA is TGTGCCAGCAGCGTAGTAGGGGCCAATTCACCCCTCCACTTT. This encodes CASSVVGANSPLHF.

The gene calls are TRBV5-4 and TRBJ1-2; no reliable D call. There are 13 residues in the CDR3. V was pared by 0 bases and J by 4 bases, with 7 bases between. From germline, CDR1 is SGHNT and CDR2 YYREEE (reference sequence). CDR3 loop: CASSLGGIYGYTF. CDR3 bases: TGTGCCAGCAGCTTGGGTGGGATCTATGGCTACACCTTC.

The V gene is TRBV12-3 or TRBV12-4, the J gene TRBJ1-6; D is uncertain. The CDR3 is 12 residues long. Trimming took off 7 bases at V and 10 bases at J, with 11 bases between the two ends. Written as DNA, the CDR3 is TGTGCCAGCACTTCGGCGGTCTCACCCCTCCACTTT. As protein: CASTSAVSPLHF.

The CDR3 spells CASSLTGTGFTEAFF. The CDR3 DNA reads as TGTGCCAGCAGCTTAACCGGGACAGGGTTCACTGAAGCTTTCTTT. V and J are TRBV5-8 and TRBJ1-1; 9 nucleotides match TRBD1. Germline V gene lookup returns CDR1 SGHTS and CDR2 YDEGEE. V shed 2 bases, J shed 4 bases, and the junction held 6 bases outside the gene matches. This CDR3 is built from 15 residues.

The chain recombines TRBV7-2 with TRBJ1-1; D is possibly TRBD1 (5 bases). This CDR3 is built from 14 residues. Trimming removed 1 base at V and 8 bases at J, with 14 bases between. In germline, CDR1 is SGHTA, CDR2 FQGNSA. The CDR3 sequence is CASSLGVWGVEAFF. DNA of the CDR3: TGTGCCAGCAGCTTAGGGGTTTGGGGCGTCGAAGCTTTCTTT.

With regard to this clone: Other nucleotide sequences in the sample specify the same CDR3. The chain links TRBV5-1 to TRBJ2-7; D remains unclear. The V and J ends lost 3 bases and 0 bases respectively, with 4 bases between them. Germline values: CDR1 SGHRS, CDR2 YFSETQ. This CDR3 spans 12 amino acids. CDR3 nucleotide sequence: TGCGCCAGCAGCTCTTCCTCCTACGAGCAGTACTTC. Amino acid sequence: CASSSSSYEQYF.

This sequence joins TRBV7-8 and TRBJ1-2; D gene uncertain. The CDR3 is 13 residues long. Looked up from germline, CDR1 is SGHVS and CDR2 is FQNEAQ. The V gene lost 5 bases and the J gene lost 4 bases, with 11 bases spanning the gap. CDR3: CASSRALSYGYTF. CDR3 nucleotide sequence: TGTGCCAGCAGCCGGGCATTAAGCTATGGCTACACCTTC.

The chain is built from TRBV7-2 and TRBJ2-7; TRBD1 agrees at 7 bases. CDR3 length equals 16 residues. The V segment lost 3 bases and the J segment 0 bases; nucleotides outside the gene matches: 8. Germline V gene lookup returns CDR1 SGHTA and CDR2 FQGNSA. In nucleotides, the CDR3 is TGTGCCAGCAGCTTCATAGGGACAGCTAGCTCCTACGAGCAGTACTTC. It yields the protein CASSFIGTASSYEQYF.

The chain couples TRBV5-1 to TRBJ1-1, with D unclear. The ends were cut back, 0 bases at V and 8 bases at J, with 11 bases in the middle. The CDR3 consists of 13 residues. The germline gives CDR1 SGHRS, CDR2 YFSETQ. The CDR3 here is CASSLGVTREAFF. DNA for the CDR3: TGCGCCAGCAGCTTGGGAGTGACTAGGGAAGCTTTCTTT.

This sequence joins TRBV7-2 and TRBJ2-1; 8 nucleotides match TRBD1. The CDR3 is 15 amino acids. J was trimmed by 2 bases and V by 6 bases; bases with no gene match: 6. In germline, CDR1 is SGHTA, CDR2 FQGNSA. The CDR3 DNA reads as TGTGCCAGCAGTTCGGACAGGGCGACCTACAATGAGCAGTTCTTC. Translation gives CASSSDRATYNEQFF.

This sequence joins TRBV19 and TRBJ1-1; D is uncertain. The CDR3 contains 13 residues. V was pared by 1 base and J by 6 bases, with 9 bases between. Germline V gives CDR1 LNHDA, CDR2 SQIVND (reference sequence). CDR3 in amino acids: CASSIGLGAEAFF. CDR3 DNA sequence: TGTGCCAGTAGTATAGGCCTTGGGGCTGAAGCTTTCTTT.

This clone has a handful of counts. The chain joins TRBV19 to TRBJ1-6; D gene ambiguous. The CDR3 covers 14 residues. V lost 3 bases to trimming and J lost 10 bases, with 13 bases between them. CDR1 LNHDA and CDR2 SQIVND come from the germline V gene (reference sequence). The chain's CDR3 is CASSMDFAKSPLHF. The DNA for the CDR3 is TGTGCCAGTAGTATGGACTTCGCCAAATCACCCCTCCACTTT.

This clone appeared once. The chain links TRBV28 to TRBJ1-2; D might be TRBD1 (6 bases). CDR1 is MDHEN, CDR2 SYDVKM, per germline. V shed 7 bases and J shed 0 bases, with 15 bases lying between them. The CDR3 has 15 amino acids. The CDR3 sequence is CASTRIGGSNYGYTF. CDR3 sequence (DNA): TGTGCCAGCACCCGCATAGGGGGATCTAACTATGGCTACACCTTC.

This sequence joins TRBV27 and TRBJ1-3, with D hard to call. Germline V gives CDR1 MNHEY, CDR2 SMNVEV (reference sequence). The CDR3 totals 15 residues. V was shortened by 0 bases and J by 4 bases, with 10 bases between the two germline ends. The CDR3 nucleotides are TGTGCCAGCAGTTTATCGCGACTCCCCGGAAACACCATATATTTT. Its translation is CASSLSRLPGNTIYF.

The rearrangement joins TRBV2 to TRBJ1-5; possibly TRBD1 for D (6 bases). CDR1 and CDR2 from the germline V gene are SNHLY and FYNNEI. The CDR3 runs 15 residues. V was cut by 7 bases and J by 2 bases, with 15 bases left in between. The CDR3 sequence is CASKWGPGGNQPQHF. The CDR3 coding sequence is TGTGCCAGCAAGTGGGGGCCCGGAGGCAATCAGCCCCAGCATTTT.

V is TRBV10-3 and J is TRBJ2-3; possible D gene TRBD1, 6 bases. Trimming stripped 3 bases from V and 5 bases from J, with 9 bases between. The germline CDR1 and CDR2 sequences are ENHRY and SYGVKD. The CDR3 length is 13 residues. The DNA for the CDR3 is TGTGCCATCAGTGATTCAGGGGTAGATACGCAGTATTTT. Its protein is CAISDSGVDTQYF.

The J gene is TRBJ1-3, the V gene TRBV6-2 or TRBV6-3; 9 bases map to TRBD1. This CDR3 region has 18 residues. Per the germline V gene, CDR1 is MNHEY and CDR2 is SVGEGT. J gave up 0 bases and V 4 bases, and 10 bases lay outside the gene matches. DNA for the CDR3: TGTGCCAGCAGTTTACAGGGGGCGTTCGGGGCCTCTGGAAACACCATATATTTT. Its protein product is CASSLQGAFGASGNTIYF.

The chain employs TRBV19 and TRBJ1-5; 9 positions match TRBD1. Losses at the gene ends were 7 bases for V and 7 bases for J; bases not matched to a gene: 8. This CDR3 contains 14 residues. Germline V gene lookup returns CDR1 LNHDA and CDR2 SQIVND (reference sequence). For the CDR3, the DNA is TGTGCCAGTACCTCACAGGGGGCTGGGCAGCCCCAGCATTTT. Translation gives CASTSQGAGQPQHF.

The chain employs TRBV6-5 and TRBJ2-3; 8 positions agree with TRBD2. Trimming removed 6 bases from V and 8 bases from J; junction bases left unmatched: 7. The CDR3 is 13 amino acids. Looked up from germline, CDR1 is MNHEY and CDR2 is SVGAGI. The DNA of the CDR3 is TGTGCCAGCAGGACCGGGGGGGTAGCTACGCAGTATTTT. Its protein product is CASRTGGVATQYF.

J is TRBJ1-2 and V is TRBV9; D perhaps matches TRBD1 (6 bases). CDR3 length: 14 amino acids. Trimming took 3 bases from V and 3 from J, leaving 12 bases between them. Germline loops: CDR1 SGDLS, CDR2 YYNGEE. The CDR3 is CASSAGQWDYGYTF. The CDR3 DNA is TGTGCCAGCAGCGCAGGACAGTGGGACTATGGCTACACCTTC.

This rearrangement joins TRBV19 to TRBJ2-5; either TRBD1 or TRBD2 may supply D (6 bases each). CDR1 is LNHDA, CDR2 SQIVND, per germline (reference sequence). V shed 6 bases and J shed 5 bases, with 16 bases lying between them. This CDR3 comprises 14 residues. The CDR3 here is CASRGLGGAETQYF. The CDR3 region has the DNA TGTGCCAGTAGGGGGTTGGGGGGCGCGGAGACCCAGTACTTC. Full variable domain (outside the CDR3, taken from reference TRBV19 and TRBJ2-5): DGGITQSPKYLFRKEGQNVTLSCEQNLNHDAMYWYRQDPGQGLRLIYYSQIVNDFQKGDIAEGYSVSREKKESFPLTVTSAQKNPTAFYLCASRGLGGAETQYFGPGTRLLVL.

This chain links TRBV5-3 with TRBJ2-7; 11 bases agree with TRBD2. TRBV5-3 is identified as an open reading frame with a role that is uncertain. Unmatched junction bases numbered 8, after V lost 4 bases and J lost 5 bases. The CDR3 extends over 15 amino acids. For the CDR3, the DNA is TGTGCCAGAAGCGGACGACTAGCGGGACACAACGAGCAGTACTTC. Translated, it gives CARSGRLAGHNEQYF.

The chain employs TRBV6-5 and TRBJ1-2; D gene uncertain. The germline V gene has CDR1 MNHEY and CDR2 SVGAGI. Trimming cost V 7 bases and J 12 bases, with 15 bases left between them. The CDR3 is made up of 11 amino acids. This CDR3 reads CASNLASTHTF. The CDR3 region has the DNA TGTGCCAGCAATCTTGCCAGCACGCACACCTTC.

Only a few counts were recorded for this clone. This specimen includes other DNA sequences encoding the same CDR3. The V gene is TRBV5-6, the J gene TRBJ2-7; TRBD2 is a possible D gene (6 bases). The V end lost 4 bases, the J end lost 4 bases, and 15 bases lay between the germline ends. The CDR3 totals 14 residues. CDR1 is SGHDT, CDR2 YYEEEE, per germline. CDR3 sequence: CASSQPGLAYEQYF. The CDR3 bases are TGTGCCAGCAGCCAGCCGGGACTGGCATACGAGCAGTACTTC.

This clone has a single count. The J gene is TRBJ2-3, the V gene TRBV6-5; possibly TRBD1 for D (5 bases). CDR3 length: 14 amino acids. Trimming took off 7 bases at V and 1 base at J, with 12 bases between the two ends. Germline V gene data show CDR1 as MNHEY and CDR2 as SVGAGI. The CDR3 here is CASIQGFGTDTQYF. CDR3 coding DNA: TGTGCCAGCATTCAGGGATTTGGCACAGATACGCAGTATTTT.